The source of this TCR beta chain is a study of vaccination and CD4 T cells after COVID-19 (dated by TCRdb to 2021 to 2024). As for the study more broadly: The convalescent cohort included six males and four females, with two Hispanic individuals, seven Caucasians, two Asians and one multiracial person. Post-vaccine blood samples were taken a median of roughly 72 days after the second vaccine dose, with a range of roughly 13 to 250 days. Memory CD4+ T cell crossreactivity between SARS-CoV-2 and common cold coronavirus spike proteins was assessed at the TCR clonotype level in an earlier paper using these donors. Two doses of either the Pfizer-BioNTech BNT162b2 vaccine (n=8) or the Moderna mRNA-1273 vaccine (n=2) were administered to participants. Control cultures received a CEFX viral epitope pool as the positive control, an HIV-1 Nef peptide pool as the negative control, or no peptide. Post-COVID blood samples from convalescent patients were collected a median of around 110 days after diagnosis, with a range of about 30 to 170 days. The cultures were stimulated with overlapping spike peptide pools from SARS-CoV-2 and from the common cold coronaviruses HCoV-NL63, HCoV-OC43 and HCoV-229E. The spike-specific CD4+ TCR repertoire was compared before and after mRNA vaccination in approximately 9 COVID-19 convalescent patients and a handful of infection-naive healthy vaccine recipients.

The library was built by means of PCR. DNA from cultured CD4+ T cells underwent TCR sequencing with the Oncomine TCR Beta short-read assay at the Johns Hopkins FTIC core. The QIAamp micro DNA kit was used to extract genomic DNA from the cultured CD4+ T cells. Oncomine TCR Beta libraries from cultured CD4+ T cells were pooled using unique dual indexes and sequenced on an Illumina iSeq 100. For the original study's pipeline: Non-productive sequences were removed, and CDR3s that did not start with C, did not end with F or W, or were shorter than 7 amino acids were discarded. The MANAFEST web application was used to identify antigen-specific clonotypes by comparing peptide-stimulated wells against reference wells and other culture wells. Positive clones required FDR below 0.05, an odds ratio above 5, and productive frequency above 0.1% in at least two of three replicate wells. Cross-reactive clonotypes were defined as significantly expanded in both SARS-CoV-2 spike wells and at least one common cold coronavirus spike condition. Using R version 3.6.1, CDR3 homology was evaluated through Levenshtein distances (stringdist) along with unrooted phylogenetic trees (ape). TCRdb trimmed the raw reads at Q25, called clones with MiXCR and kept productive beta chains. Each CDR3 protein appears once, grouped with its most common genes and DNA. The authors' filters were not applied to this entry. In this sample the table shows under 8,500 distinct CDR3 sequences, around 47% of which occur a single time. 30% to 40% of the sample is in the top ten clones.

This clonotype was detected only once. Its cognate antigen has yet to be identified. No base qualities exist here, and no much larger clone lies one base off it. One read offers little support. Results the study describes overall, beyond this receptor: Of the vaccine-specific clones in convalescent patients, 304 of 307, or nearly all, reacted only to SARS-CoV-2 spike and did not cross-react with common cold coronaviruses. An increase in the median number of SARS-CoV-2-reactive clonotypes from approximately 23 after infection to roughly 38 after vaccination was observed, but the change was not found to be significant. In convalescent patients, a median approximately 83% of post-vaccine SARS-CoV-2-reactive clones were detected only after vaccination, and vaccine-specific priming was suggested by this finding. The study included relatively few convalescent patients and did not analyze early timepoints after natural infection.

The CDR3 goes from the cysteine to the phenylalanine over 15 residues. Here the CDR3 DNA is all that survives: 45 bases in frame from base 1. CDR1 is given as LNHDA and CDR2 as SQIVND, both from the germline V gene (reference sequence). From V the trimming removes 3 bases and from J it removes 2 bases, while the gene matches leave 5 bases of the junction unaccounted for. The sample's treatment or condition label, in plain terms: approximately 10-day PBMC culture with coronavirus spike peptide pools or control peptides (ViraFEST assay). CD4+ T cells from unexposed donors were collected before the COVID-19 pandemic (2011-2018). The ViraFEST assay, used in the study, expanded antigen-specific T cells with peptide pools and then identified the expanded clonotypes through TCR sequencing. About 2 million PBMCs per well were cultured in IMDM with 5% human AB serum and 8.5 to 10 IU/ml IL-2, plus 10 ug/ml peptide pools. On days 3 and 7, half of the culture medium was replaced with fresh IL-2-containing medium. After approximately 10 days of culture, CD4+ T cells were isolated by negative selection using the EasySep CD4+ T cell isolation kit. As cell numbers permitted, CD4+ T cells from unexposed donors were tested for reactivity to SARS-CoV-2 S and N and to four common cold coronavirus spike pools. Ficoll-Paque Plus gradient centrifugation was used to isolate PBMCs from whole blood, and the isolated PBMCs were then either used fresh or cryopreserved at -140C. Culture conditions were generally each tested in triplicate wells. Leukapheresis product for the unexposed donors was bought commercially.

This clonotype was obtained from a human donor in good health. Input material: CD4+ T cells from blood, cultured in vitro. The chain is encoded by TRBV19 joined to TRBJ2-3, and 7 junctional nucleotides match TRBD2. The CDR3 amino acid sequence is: CASSMTRDYTDTQYF. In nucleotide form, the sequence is TGTGCCAGTAGTATGACCAGGGACTACACAGATACGCAGTATTTT.